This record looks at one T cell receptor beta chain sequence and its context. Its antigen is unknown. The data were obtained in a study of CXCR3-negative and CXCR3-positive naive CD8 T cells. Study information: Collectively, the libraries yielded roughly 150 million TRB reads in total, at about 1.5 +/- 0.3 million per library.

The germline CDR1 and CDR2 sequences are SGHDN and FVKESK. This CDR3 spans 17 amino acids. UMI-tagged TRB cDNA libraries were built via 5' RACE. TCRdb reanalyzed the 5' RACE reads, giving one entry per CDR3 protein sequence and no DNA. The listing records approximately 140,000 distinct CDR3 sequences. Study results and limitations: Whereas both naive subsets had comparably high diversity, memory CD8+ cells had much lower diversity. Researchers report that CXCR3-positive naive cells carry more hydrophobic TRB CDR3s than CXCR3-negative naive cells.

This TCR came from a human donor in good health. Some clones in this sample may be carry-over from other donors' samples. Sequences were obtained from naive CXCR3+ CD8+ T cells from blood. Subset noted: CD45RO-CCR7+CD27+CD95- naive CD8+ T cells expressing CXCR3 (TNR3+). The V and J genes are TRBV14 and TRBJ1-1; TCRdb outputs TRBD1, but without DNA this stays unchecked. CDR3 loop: CASSQDRQGARSTEAFF. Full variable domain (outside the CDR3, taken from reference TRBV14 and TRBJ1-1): EAGVTQFPSHSVIEKGQTVTLRCDPISGHDNLYWYRRVMGKEIKFLLHFVKESKQDESGMPNNRFLAERTGGTYSTLKVQPAELEDSGVYFCASSQDRQGARSTEAFFGQGTRLTVV.